This is a list of T cell receptor beta chains from one sample in a study of T cells in Graves' hyperthyroidism and ophthalmopathy. MiXCR, applied by TCRdb to the multiplex PCR reads, yields one record per CDR3 protein. The sample carries some 600,000 distinct CDR3 sequences, roughly 14% recorded once. Input material: blood. Receptors were obtained from a woman younger than 45 with Graves' hyperthyroidism that later progressed to Graves' ophthalmopathy. CDR3s include the opening cysteine and the closing phenylalanine or tryptophan. The D gene is left open where the match is weak. The size entry is marked missing in some rows and otherwise reads once, few, many or a size class.

v_gene	j_gene	abundance	d_gene	CDR3aa	CDR3nt
TRBV15	TRBJ1-5	many	-	CATSRLVIWTEPDQPQHF	TGTGCCACCAGCAGACTTGTAATCTGGACAGAGCCAGATCAGCCCCAGCATTTT
TRBV18	TRBJ1-6	many	-	CASSPGQGVDSPLHF	TGTGCCAGCTCACCAGGGCAGGGAGTTGATTCACCCCTCCACTTT
TRBV4-1	TRBJ1-6	many	-	CASSQVLNREGSPLHF	TGCGCCAGCAGCCAAGTTCTAAACAGGGAGGGTTCACCCCTCCACTTT
TRBV20-1	TRBJ2-7	many	-	CSARDLTYEQYF	TGCAGTGCTAGAGACCTCACCTACGAGCAGTACTTC
TRBV2	TRBJ2-3	few	-	CANSLQRDTQYF	TGTGCCAACAGCCTACAACGAGATACGCAGTATTTT
TRBV12-3/TRBV12-4	TRBJ2-7	many	TRBD2	CASSLGLAGGRSGEQYF	TGTGCCAGCAGTTTAGGACTAGCGGGGGGCCGATCGGGCGAGCAGTACTTC
TRBV7-2	TRBJ1-5	many	-	CASSLSGGGMGNQPQHF	TGTGCCAGCAGCTTAAGCGGCGGGGGCATGGGCAATCAGCCCCAGCATTTT
TRBV9	TRBJ2-1	many	-	CASSVRADPYNEQFF	TGTGCCAGCAGCGTAAGGGCGGACCCCTACAATGAGCAGTTCTTC
TRBV12-3/TRBV12-4	TRBJ2-7	many	TRBD1	CASSRPGQGIHEQYF	TGTGCCAGCAGTAGACCGGGACAGGGGATCCACGAGCAGTACTTC
TRBV7-6	TRBJ2-5	-	TRBD1	CASSPGTVRETQYF	TGTGCCAGCAGCCCTGGGACAGTAAGAGAGACCCAGTACTTC
TRBV7-9	TRBJ1-1	few	-	CASSAPRITEAFF	TGTGCCAGCAGCGCCCCCCGAATAACTGAAGCTTTCTTT
TRBV12-3/TRBV12-4	TRBJ2-3	many	-	CASSTRAGLFTDTQYF	TGTGCCAGCAGTACTAGGGCCGGCCTTTTCACAGATACGCAGTATTTT
TRBV29-1	TRBJ1-6	many	TRBD1	CVRPPRGKTYNSPLHF	TGCGTACGGCCACCCAGGGGGAAAACCTATAATTCACCCCTCCACTTT
TRBV4-1	TRBJ2-3	few	TRBD1	CASSQEETGWTQYF	TGCGCCAGCAGCCAAGAAGAGACAGGGTGGACGCAGTATTTT
TRBV7-2	TRBJ2-5	-	-	CASSPFLETQYF	TGTGCCAGCAGCCCCTTTTTAGAGACCCAGTACTTC
TRBV27	TRBJ2-7	many	TRBD1	CASTSQGVGDLEQYF	TGTGCCAGCACGTCCCAGGGGGTTGGGGATTTGGAGCAGTACTTC
TRBV6-5	TRBJ1-1	few	TRBD1	CASSYPGTGTEAFF	TGTGCCAGCAGTTACCCCGGGACAGGGACCGAAGCTTTCTTT
TRBV6-1	TRBJ1-5	many	TRBD1	CASNGAGGSNQPQHF	TGTGCCTCCAATGGGGCAGGGGGGTCCAATCAGCCCCAGCATTTT
TRBV9	TRBJ2-1	many	-	CASSVATIGVGNEQFF	TGTGCCAGCAGCGTAGCTACCATTGGGGTCGGGAATGAGCAGTTCTTC
TRBV6-1	TRBJ1-2	many	-	CANKDRSYGYTF	TGTGCCAACAAGGACAGATCCTATGGCTACACCTTC
TRBV7-9	TRBJ2-2	few	TRBD1	CASSPRDGQGAYGELFF	TGTGCCAGCAGCCCGAGGGATGGACAGGGGGCCTACGGGGAGCTGTTTTTT
TRBV19	TRBJ1-1	-	-	CASSAWATNTEAFF	TGTGCCAGTAGTGCCTGGGCGACCAACACTGAAGCTTTCTTT
TRBV7-3	TRBJ2-1	many	TRBD2	CASSSRWAGAPREQFF	TGTGCCAGCAGCTCCCGATGGGCGGGAGCCCCAAGGGAGCAGTTCTTC
TRBV7-2	TRBJ1-6	many	-	CASSLSQGSVSPLHF	TGTGCCAGCAGCTTGTCCCAGGGGTCGGTTTCACCCCTCCACTTT
TRBV20-1	TRBJ2-1	few	TRBD2	CSAGVAGDNNEQFF	TGCAGTGCGGGTGTAGCGGGAGACAACAATGAGCAGTTCTTC
TRBV7-8	TRBJ1-2	-	-	CAGSLRTEGYGYTF	TGTGCCGGCAGCCTGCGGACGGAGGGGTATGGCTACACCTTC
TRBV28	TRBJ1-2	many	TRBD1	CATIDRGPGYTF	TGTGCCACCATCGACAGGGGACCTGGCTACACCTTC
TRBV13	TRBJ2-3	-	-	CASSDERVPDTQYF	TGTGCCAGCAGCGACGAGCGGGTACCAGATACGCAGTATTTT
TRBV7-2	TRBJ2-1	few	-	CASSLSPLGYNEQFF	TGTGCCAGCAGCTTATCCCCTCTTGGGTACAATGAGCAGTTCTTC
TRBV20-1	TRBJ2-3	few	-	CSAPTASTIGDTQYF	TGCAGTGCCCCCACAGCGTCAACCATCGGGGATACGCAGTATTTT
TRBV6-2/TRBV6-3	TRBJ2-6	many	-	CASSYTYYSGANVLTF	TGTGCCAGCAGTTACACTTATTACTCTGGGGCCAACGTCCTGACTTTC
TRBV12-3/TRBV12-4	TRBJ2-6	many	-	CASRGISGANVLTF	TGTGCCAGCAGGGGTATCTCTGGGGCCAACGTCCTGACTTTC
TRBV20-1	TRBJ2-7	-	TRBD2	CSARVSGRRYEQYF	TGCAGTGCTAGAGTTAGCGGGAGAAGGTACGAGCAGTACTTC
TRBV28	TRBJ2-2	-	-	CASSRAPTSGELFF	TGTGCCAGCAGTCGTGCTCCCACCAGCGGGGAGCTGTTTTTT
TRBV11-2	TRBJ2-7	many	-	CASSPVKGPYEQYF	TGTGCCAGCAGCCCGGTAAAGGGCCCCTACGAGCAGTACTTC
TRBV24-1	TRBJ2-3	many	-	CATSGPGGADTDTQYF	TGTGCCACCAGTGGCCCGGGCGGGGCGGACACAGATACGCAGTATTTT
TRBV20-1	TRBJ1-1	-	-	CSARWGRPEAFF	TGCAGTGCTAGGTGGGGGCGCCCAGAAGCTTTCTTT
TRBV24-1	TRBJ2-3	many	-	CATSDPDSTSTDTQYF	TGTGCCACCAGTGACCCGGACAGCACTAGCACAGATACGCAGTATTTT
TRBV11-2	TRBJ1-6	many	TRBD1	CASSLQPGQNNSPLHF	TGTGCCAGCAGCTTACAGCCGGGACAGAATAATTCACCCCTCCACTTT
TRBV7-9	TRBJ1-2	few	-	CASSLAPTYYGYTF	TGTGCCAGCAGCTTAGCCCCTACCTACTATGGCTACACCTTC
TRBV10-3	TRBJ2-7	many	TRBD2	CAISESTAGGPYEQYF	TGTGCCATCAGTGAGTCGACGGCGGGAGGGCCCTACGAGCAGTACTTC
TRBV11-2	TRBJ2-7	many	TRBD2	CASSSGLAGEVGGSYEQYF	TGTGCCAGCAGCTCGGGACTAGCGGGAGAAGTAGGTGGCTCCTACGAGCAGTACTTC
TRBV7-9	TRBJ2-7	-	TRBD1	CASSSGQFSYEQYF	TGTGCCAGCAGCTCGGGACAGTTCTCCTACGAGCAGTACTTC
TRBV11-3	TRBJ1-1	-	-	CASSLGGIMYTEAFF	TGTGCCAGCAGCTTGGGGGGTATTATGTACACTGAAGCTTTCTTT
TRBV11-3	TRBJ2-1	many	TRBD2	CASSFPGRAYEQFF	TGTGCCAGCAGCTTTCCTGGGAGGGCCTATGAGCAGTTCTTC
TRBV29-1	TRBJ1-4	many	-	CSVLQGINEKLFF	TGCAGCGTCCTTCAGGGCATTAATGAAAAACTGTTTTTT
TRBV4-1	TRBJ2-7	many	-	CASSQTPSGHEQYF	TGCGCCAGCAGCCAGACTCCATCGGGGCACGAGCAGTACTTC
TRBV30	TRBJ2-1	many	-	CAWSYGTEQFF	TGTGCCTGGAGTTATGGGACAGAGCAGTTCTTC
TRBV2	TRBJ1-1	many	-	CASSKGGPRTSNTEAFF	TGTGCCAGTTCTAAAGGGGGTCCCCGCACTTCGAACACTGAAGCTTTCTTT
TRBV20-1	TRBJ2-5	-	TRBD2	CSARVVAGGPIGETQYF	TGCAGTGCTAGAGTGGTAGCGGGGGGGCCGATCGGAGAGACCCAGTACTTC
TRBV20-1	TRBJ1-4	many	-	CSALGPGSNEKLFF	TGCAGTGCCCTGGGGCCGGGTTCTAATGAAAAACTGTTTTTT
TRBV9	TRBJ2-5	-	TRBD2	CASSRLAGAETQYF	TGTGCCAGCAGCAGACTAGCGGGAGCAGAGACCCAGTACTTC
TRBV6-2/TRBV6-3	TRBJ2-7	-	TRBD2	CATERGGEPSYEQYF	TGTGCCACTGAACGGGGGGGAGAACCCTCCTACGAGCAGTACTTC
TRBV15	TRBJ2-1	many	-	CATSRFGSYNEQFF	TGTGCCACCAGCCGCTTTGGGTCCTACAATGAGCAGTTCTTC
TRBV19	TRBJ1-5	few	-	CASLGEYNQPQHF	TGTGCCAGCTTAGGGGAGTACAATCAGCCCCAGCATTTT
TRBV7-2	TRBJ1-4	-	TRBD1	CASSEGQDEKLFF	TGTGCCAGCAGCGAGGGACAGGATGAAAAACTGTTTTTT
TRBV12-3/TRBV12-4	TRBJ2-1	many	TRBD2	CASRPTSGKGGVYNEQFF	TGTGCCAGCAGGCCGACTAGCGGGAAGGGAGGGGTTTACAATGAGCAGTTCTTC
TRBV10-2	TRBJ1-5	many	-	CASSAQGGAPQHF	TGCGCCAGCAGTGCTCAGGGAGGTGCGCCCCAGCATTTT
TRBV2	TRBJ1-6	many	-	CASFESYNSPLHF	TGTGCCAGCTTTGAGAGCTATAATTCACCCCTCCACTTT
TRBV7-7	TRBJ2-7	few	-	CASSLGGSESEQYF	TGTGCTAGCAGCTTAGGAGGGTCTGAGAGCGAGCAGTACTTC